Following are 22 T cell receptor beta chains from one sample sequenced in a study of blood T cell repertoires in COVID-19. Data came from immunoSEQ multiplex PCR; TCRdb stores just in-frame clones and leaves some out. The table has under 200,000 clones, more than 85% seen once. Sequencing used PBMCs or T cells enriched from blood (not recorded which). The receptors here all came from a woman between 45 and 60 years old who had recovered from COVID-19.

The chain is built from TRBV27 and TRBJ2-2, with 7 positions matching TRBD2. The CDR3 extends over 14 amino acids. The V and J ends lost 8 bases and 4 bases, in that order; junction bases with no gene match: 7. Germline values: CDR1 MNHEY, CDR2 SMNVEV (reference sequence). The CDR3 DNA reads as TGTGCCAGCTGTGTGGCGGGAGTCACCGGGGAGCTGTTTTTT. Translation: CASCVAGVTGELFF.

V and J are TRBV29-1 and TRBJ1-2; D remains unclear. CDR1 is SQVTM, CDR2 ANQGSEA, per germline. V gave up 7 bases and J gave up 8 bases, with 14 bases separating them. The CDR3 covers 11 residues. DNA of the CDR3: TGCAGCGCCCGGGAGGGCCGAGGCTACACCTTC. It specifies CSAREGRGYTF.

The table lists this clone with a few counts. CDR3 in DNA: TGTGCCAGCAGCCCCGGACAGGGGAGGGTGGAGGGCTACACCTTC. It encodes CASSPGQGRVEGYTF. The chain combines TRBV5-4 with TRBJ1-2; 9 nucleotides match TRBD1. The CDR3 spans 15 residues. Germline V lookup: CDR1 SGHNT, CDR2 YYREEE (reference sequence). The ends lost 4 bases at V and 8 bases at J; junction bases unmatched: 12.

The V gene is TRBV5-1, the J gene TRBJ2-1, with TRBD2 matching over 9 bases. The CDR3 runs 16 residues. Trimming took 6 bases from V and 8 from J; bases not matched to a gene: 15. Germline loops: CDR1 SGHRS, CDR2 YFSETQ. CDR3 sequence (DNA): TGCGCCAGCAAGTGGGGGAGCGGGAGGAGTTTCGATGAGCAGTTCTTC. Encoded protein: CASKWGSGRSFDEQFF.

CDR3 DNA sequence: TGTGCCAGCAGTATACTAGCGGGAGGTTCCGAGCAGTACTTC. This sequence encodes CASSILAGGSEQYF. V gene TRBV2 combines with J gene TRBJ2-7, with 12 bases fitting TRBD2. CDR1 SNHLY and CDR2 FYNNEI come from the germline V gene. J gave up 6 bases and V 5 bases, and 5 bases lay outside the gene matches. The length of the CDR3 is 14 residues.

This clone has only a few counts. The chain carries TRBV7-3 and TRBJ1-1; 7 nucleotides line up with TRBD1. Per germline, CDR1 SGHTA and CDR2 FQGTGA. V lost 3 bases to trimming and J lost 0 bases; unmatched junction nucleotides: 7. The CDR3 covers 16 residues. Written as DNA, the CDR3 is TGTGCCAGCAGCTTGATACAGGGGTCATTGAACACTGAAGCTTTCTTT. It specifies CASSLIQGSLNTEAFF.

V is TRBV28 and J is TRBJ1-1; 12 bases are a match to TRBD1. The CDR3 is made up of 17 amino acids. The V gene's germline CDR1 is MDHEN and CDR2 SYDVKM. V dropped 2 bases and J dropped 0; count of bases not matched to a gene: 4. CDR3 sequence: CASSLAGTGGLNTEAFF. Here the CDR3 DNA reads TGTGCCAGCAGTTTAGCAGGGACAGGGGGCCTGAACACTGAAGCTTTCTTT.

J is TRBJ1-2 and V is TRBV27, with 7 nucleotides matching TRBD1. The V gene end was trimmed by 1 base and the J gene end by 5 bases; junction bases not matched to a gene: 7. The germline gives CDR1 MNHEY, CDR2 SMNVEV (reference sequence). This CDR3 comprises 15 residues. CDR3 sequence reads: CASSLWSGGSYGYTF. The CDR3 nucleotides read TGTGCCAGCAGTTTATGGTCAGGGGGTAGTTATGGCTACACCTTC.

V is TRBV7-8 and J is TRBJ1-2; D is uncertain. Germline CDR1 is SGHVS and CDR2 is FQNEAQ. With 5 bases removed from V and 4 bases from J, the gap between germline ends came to 11 bases. The CDR3 is 13 amino acids. CDR3 sequence: CASSPGMVYGYTF. The CDR3 region has the DNA TGTGCCAGCAGCCCGGGTATGGTCTATGGCTACACCTTC.

The count of this clone is one. The gene calls are TRBV28 and TRBJ2-5, with D possibly matching TRBD2 (6 bases). Germline V gives CDR1 MDHEN, CDR2 SYDVKM. The CDR3 loop spans 13 amino acids. Trimming stripped 6 bases from V and 5 bases from J, with 13 bases between. CDR3 sequence (DNA): TGTGCCAGCAGGCCCGGGAGTTTCGAGACCCAGTACTTC. As protein: CASRPGSFETQYF.

The chain joins TRBV11-2 to TRBJ1-4; D perhaps matches TRBD1 (6 bases). The CDR3 is made up of 15 amino acids. Trimming left V 1 base short and J 8 bases short, with 14 bases between. Germline lookup yields CDR1 SGHAT and CDR2 FQNNGV. DNA of the CDR3: TGTGCCAGCAGCTTAGCATCAGGGGTATGGGAAAAACTGTTTTTT. Residues: CASSLASGVWEKLFF.

This sequence joins TRBV12-3 or TRBV12-4 and TRBJ1-1, with no clear D. V was clipped by 8 bases and J by 4 bases, with 11 bases between them. The CDR3 runs to 12 residues. DNA of the CDR3: TGTGCCAGCGCCCGTTTCAGCACTGAAGCTTTCTTT. Protein: CASARFSTEAFF.

The rearrangement links TRBV7-2 to TRBJ2-1; 11 positions match TRBD2. CDR3 length: 15 residues. The trim removed 5 bases at V and 4 bases at J, leaving 4 bases unmatched. Looked up from germline, CDR1 is SGHTA and CDR2 is FQGNSA. The CDR3 DNA reads as TGTGCCAGCAGCCCCGGGACTAGCGGTTACAATGAGCAGTTCTTC. Amino acid sequence: CASSPGTSGYNEQFF.

The rearrangement uses TRBV24-1 and TRBJ1-6; TRBD1 might be the D (6 bases). The V and J ends lost 12 bases and 3 bases respectively, with 23 bases between them. CDR1 is KGHDR, CDR2 SFDVKD, per germline. The CDR3 length is 17 residues. The CDR3 reads CAPTRGRAALYNSPLHF. The CDR3 coding sequence is TGTGCCCCCACCAGGGGACGGGCGGCTCTCTATAATTCACCCCTCCACTTT.

The chain combines TRBV29-1 with TRBJ1-2, with D perhaps matching TRBD1 (5 bases). The CDR3 sequence is 13 residues long. V was clipped by 4 bases and J by 0 bases, with 9 bases between them. Germline V gene sequence: CDR1 SQVTM, CDR2 ANQGSEA. The CDR3 region has the DNA TGCAGCGTTGGAGCAGGGACTAACTATGGCTACACCTTC. Protein: CSVGAGTNYGYTF.

V usage is TRBV2 and J usage is TRBJ2-7; 7 bases agree with TRBD1. Germline assignment: CDR1 SNHLY and CDR2 FYNNEI. The V segment lost 6 bases and the J segment 3 bases; nucleotides outside the gene matches: 8. There are 14 residues in the CDR3. The CDR3 nucleotides are TGTGCCAGCAGGCTTGCCAGGGACAGCTACGAGCAGTACTTC. Translated: CASRLARDSYEQYF.

V gene TRBV9 combines with J gene TRBJ1-3; D is ambiguous. This CDR3 has 14 amino acids. V dropped 4 bases and J dropped 0 bases, with 8 bases sitting between them. Germline V gene data show CDR1 as SGDLS and CDR2 as YYNGEE. The CDR3 region is CASSLDNSGNTIYF. In nucleotides, the CDR3 is TGTGCCAGCAGCCTAGACAACTCTGGAAACACCATATATTTT.

V is TRBV15 and J is TRBJ2-2; D is ambiguous. CDR1 LNHNV and CDR2 YYDKDF come from the germline V gene (reference sequence). With 4 bases removed from V and 1 base from J, the gap between germline ends came to 7 bases. This CDR3 has 14 amino acids. The chain's CDR3 is CATSISGNTGELFF. The CDR3 DNA follows: TGTGCCACCAGCATTTCAGGGAACACCGGGGAGCTGTTTTTT.

The count of this clone is one. This chain connects TRBV28 to TRBJ1-4; D gene uncertain. V was trimmed by 2 bases and J by 5 bases, leaving 9 bases between them. Germline CDR1 MDHEN, CDR2 SYDVKM. The CDR3 sequence is 14 residues long. CDR3 sequence reads: CASSLAGGNEKLFF. As DNA, the CDR3 is TGTGCCAGCAGTTTAGCGGGTGGGAATGAAAAACTGTTTTTT.

This clone turned up a few times. The CDR3 protein is CASSLGAESTGELFF. CDR3 DNA: TGTGCCAGCAGCTTAGGAGCGGAGAGCACCGGGGAGCTGTTTTTT. J is TRBJ2-2 and V is TRBV7-2, with a tentative D call TRBD2 (5 bases). V gave up 1 base and J gave up 4 bases, with 10 bases separating them. From germline, CDR1 is SGHTA and CDR2 FQGNSA. The CDR3 has 15 amino acids.

V is TRBV11-3 and J is TRBJ2-3, with D tentatively TRBD2 (6 bases). CDR1 and CDR2 from the germline V gene are SGHNT and YENEEA. V was shortened by 6 bases and J by 7 bases, with 11 bases between the two germline ends. The CDR3 extends over 12 amino acids. The CDR3 DNA sequence: TGTGCCAGCAGACTCGGGGGATATACGCAGTATTTT. It specifies CASRLGGYTQYF.

This sequence joins TRBV7-2 and TRBJ2-5, with D perhaps matching TRBD1 (6 bases). Germline V gene data show CDR1 as SGHTA and CDR2 as FQGNSA. The ends were cut back, 5 bases at V and 1 base at J, with 11 bases in the middle. There are 14 residues in the CDR3. The CDR3 coding sequence is TGTGCCAGCAGCCCCGACAGGATCCAAGAGACCCAGTACTTC. It translates to CASSPDRIQETQYF. Variable domain in full (rest from reference TRBV7-2 and TRBJ2-5): GAGVSQSPSNKVTEKGKDVELRCDPISGHTALYWYRQSLGQGLEFLIYFQGNSAPDKSGLPSDRFSAERTGGSVSTLTIQRTQQEDSAVYLCASSPDRIQETQYFGPGTRLLVL.